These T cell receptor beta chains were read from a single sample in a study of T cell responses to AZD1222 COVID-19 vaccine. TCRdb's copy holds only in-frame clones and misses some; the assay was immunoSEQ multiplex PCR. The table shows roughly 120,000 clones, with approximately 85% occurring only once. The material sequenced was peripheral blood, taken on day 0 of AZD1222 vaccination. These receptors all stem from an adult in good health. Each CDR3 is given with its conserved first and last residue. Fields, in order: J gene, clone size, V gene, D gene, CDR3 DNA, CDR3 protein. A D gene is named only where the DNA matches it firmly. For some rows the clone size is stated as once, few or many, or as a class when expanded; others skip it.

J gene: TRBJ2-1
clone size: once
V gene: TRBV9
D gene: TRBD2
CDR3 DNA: TGTGCCAGCAGCCTCCCGACTAGCCTTCATGAGCAGTTCTTC
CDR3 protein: CASSLPTSLHEQFF

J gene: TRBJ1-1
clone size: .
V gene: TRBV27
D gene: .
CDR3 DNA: TGTGCCAGCAGTTTATTTGGGCGGTCGAACACTGAAGCTTTCTTT
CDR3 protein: CASSLFGRSNTEAFF

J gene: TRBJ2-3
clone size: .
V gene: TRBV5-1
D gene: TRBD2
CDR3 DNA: TGCGCCAGCAGCTTTACTAGCGGGGGTAAAGATACGCAGTATTTT
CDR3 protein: CASSFTSGGKDTQYF

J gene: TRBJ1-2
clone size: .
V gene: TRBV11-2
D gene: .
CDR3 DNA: TGTGCCAGCAGCGCTGGCGGTGTCTATGGCTACACCTTC
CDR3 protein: CASSAGGVYGYTF

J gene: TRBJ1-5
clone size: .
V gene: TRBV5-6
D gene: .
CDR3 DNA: TGTGCCAGCAGCTTGCTGGGTAATCAGCCCCAGCATTTT
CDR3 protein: CASSLLGNQPQHF

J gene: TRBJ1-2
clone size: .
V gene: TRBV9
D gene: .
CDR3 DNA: TGTGCCAGCAGCGTGGGGGGGCACGGCTACACCTTC
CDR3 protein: CASSVGGHGYTF

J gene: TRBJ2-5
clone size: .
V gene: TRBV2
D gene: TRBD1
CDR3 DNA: TGTGCCAGCAGTAGACTACAGGGGGCCCGAGAGACCCAGTACTTC
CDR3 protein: CASSRLQGARETQYF

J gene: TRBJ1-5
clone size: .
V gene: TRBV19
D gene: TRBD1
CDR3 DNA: TGTGCCAGTAGCCGACAGGGCCGCAATCAGCCCCAGCATTTT
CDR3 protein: CASSRQGRNQPQHF

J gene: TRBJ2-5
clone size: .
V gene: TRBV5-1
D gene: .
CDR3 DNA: TGCGCCAGCAGCTTGGGTGTGCGGGGGCCGACGCAAGAGACCCAGTACTTC
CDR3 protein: CASSLGVRGPTQETQYF

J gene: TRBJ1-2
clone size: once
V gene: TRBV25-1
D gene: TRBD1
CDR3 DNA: TGTGCCAGCAGTGTACCACAGGGGCAAGGCTATGGCTACACCTTC
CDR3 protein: CASSVPQGQGYGYTF

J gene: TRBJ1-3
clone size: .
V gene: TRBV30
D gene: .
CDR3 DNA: TGTGCCTGGAAAAGGGGCCGCATCTCTGGAAACACCATATATTTT
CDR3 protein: CAWKRGRISGNTIYF

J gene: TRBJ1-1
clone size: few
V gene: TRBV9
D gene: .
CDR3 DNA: TGTGCCAGCAGCGTGGGACTAGGGCTATGGAACACTGAAGCTTTCTTT
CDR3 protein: CASSVGLGLWNTEAFF

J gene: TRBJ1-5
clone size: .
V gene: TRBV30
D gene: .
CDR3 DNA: TGTGCCTGGAGTGTAAAGGGTAGAACCCAGCATTTT
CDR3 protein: CAWSVKGRTQHF

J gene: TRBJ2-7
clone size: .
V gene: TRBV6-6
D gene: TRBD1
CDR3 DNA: TGTGCCAGCAGAAAGGGACAGGGTCACTACGAGCAGTACTTC
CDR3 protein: CASRKGQGHYEQYF

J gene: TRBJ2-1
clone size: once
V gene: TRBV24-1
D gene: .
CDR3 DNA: TGTGCCACCTCTCGGGCGGGGAGTGAGCAGTTCTTC
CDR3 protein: CATSRAGSEQFF

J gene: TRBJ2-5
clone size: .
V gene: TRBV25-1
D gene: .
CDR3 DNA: TGTGCCAGCAGTCAAGGACGGGACCAAGAGACCCAGTACTTC
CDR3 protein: CASSQGRDQETQYF

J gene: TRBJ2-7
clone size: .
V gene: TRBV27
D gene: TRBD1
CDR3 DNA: TGTGCCACCTTTACCCTAGCAGGGGGAGCCTACGAGCAGTACTTC
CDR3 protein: CATFTLAGGAYEQYF

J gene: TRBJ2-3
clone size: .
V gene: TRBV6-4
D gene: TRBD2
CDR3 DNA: TGTGCCAGCAGTCCCGGGACTAGCGGGGGCACAGATACGCAGTATTTT
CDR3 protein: CASSPGTSGGTDTQYF

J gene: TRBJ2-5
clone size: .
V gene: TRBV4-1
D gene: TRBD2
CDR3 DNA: TGCGCCAGCAGCCAAGTCGGGACTAGCGTTCAAGAGACCCAGTACTTC
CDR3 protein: CASSQVGTSVQETQYF

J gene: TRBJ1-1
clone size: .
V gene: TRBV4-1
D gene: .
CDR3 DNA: TGCGCCAGCAGCCAAGAAGAAGGGTTCCTGAACACTGAAGCTTTCTTT
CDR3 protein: CASSQEEGFLNTEAFF

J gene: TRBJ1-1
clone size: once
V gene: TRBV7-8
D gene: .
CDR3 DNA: TGTGCCAGCACCACGCGCGCAGAAAACACTGAAGCTTTCTTT
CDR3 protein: CASTTRAENTEAFF

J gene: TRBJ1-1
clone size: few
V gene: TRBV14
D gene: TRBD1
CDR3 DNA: TGTGCCAGCAGCCAAGCCCTAACAACAGGGGCGACTGAAGCTTTCTTT
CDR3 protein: CASSQALTTGATEAFF

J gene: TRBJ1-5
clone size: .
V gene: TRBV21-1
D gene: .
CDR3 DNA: TGTGCCAGCACGCCGCCCCCGGGGACGGGTCAGCCCCAGCATTTT
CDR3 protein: CASTPPPGTGQPQHF

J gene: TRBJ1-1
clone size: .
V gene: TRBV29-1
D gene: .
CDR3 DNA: TGCAGCGTCTGGACAGCCATGAACACTGAAGCTTTCTTT
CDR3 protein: CSVWTAMNTEAFF

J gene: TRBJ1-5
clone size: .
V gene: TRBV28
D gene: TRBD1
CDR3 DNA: TGTGCCAGCAGCGGGACAGATGGTTATAATCAGCCCCAGCATTTT
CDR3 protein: CASSGTDGYNQPQHF

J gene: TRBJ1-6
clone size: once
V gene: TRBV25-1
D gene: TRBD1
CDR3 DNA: TGTGCCAGCAGTGACGGACAGGGAAAGAATTCACCCCTCCACTTT
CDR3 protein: CASSDGQGKNSPLHF

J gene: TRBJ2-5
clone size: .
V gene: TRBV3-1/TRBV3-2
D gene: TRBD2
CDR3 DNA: TGTGCCAGCAGCCAAGATCCGACTAGCGTGGAGACCCAGTACTTC
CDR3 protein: CASSQDPTSVETQYF

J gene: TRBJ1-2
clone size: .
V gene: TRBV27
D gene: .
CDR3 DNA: TGTGCCAGCAGTTTTCGAGGGAACTATGGCTACACCTTC
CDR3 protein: CASSFRGNYGYTF

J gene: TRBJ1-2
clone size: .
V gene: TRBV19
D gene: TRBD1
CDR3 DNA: TGTGCCAGTAGTCTGACAGGGCGGGGCGTAACTGGCTACACCTTC
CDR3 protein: CASSLTGRGVTGYTF

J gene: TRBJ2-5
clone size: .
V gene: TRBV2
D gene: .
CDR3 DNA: TGTGCCAGCAGTGATGTTCTAGCGCGTGGGGAGACCCAGTACTTC
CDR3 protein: CASSDVLARGETQYF

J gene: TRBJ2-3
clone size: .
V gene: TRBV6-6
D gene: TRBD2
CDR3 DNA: TGTGCCAGCAGTAAAACTAGCGGGAGGGAGACAGATACGCAGTATTTT
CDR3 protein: CASSKTSGRETDTQYF

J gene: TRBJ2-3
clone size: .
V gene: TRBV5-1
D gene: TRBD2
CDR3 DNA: TGCGCCAGCACAGCGGGGGACATTGGGACAGATACGCAGTATTTT
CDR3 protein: CASTAGDIGTDTQYF

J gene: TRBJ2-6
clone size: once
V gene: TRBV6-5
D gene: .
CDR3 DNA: TGTGCCGCGCACTCTGGGGCCAACGTCCTGACTTTC
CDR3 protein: CAAHSGANVLTF

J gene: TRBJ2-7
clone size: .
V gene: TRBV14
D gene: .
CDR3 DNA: TGTGCCAGCAGCCGTTCTCCCAGCTACGAGCAGTACTTC
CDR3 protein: CASSRSPSYEQYF

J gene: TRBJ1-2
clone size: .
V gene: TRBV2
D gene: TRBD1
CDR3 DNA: TGTGCCAGCCTAAAGGGGGCGGAAGGCTACACCTTC
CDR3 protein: CASLKGAEGYTF

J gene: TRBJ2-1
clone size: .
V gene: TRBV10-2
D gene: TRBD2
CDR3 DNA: TGCGCCAGCAGTAACCTCGCTACGGGACTAACACACAATGAGCAGTTCTTC
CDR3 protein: CASSNLATGLTHNEQFF

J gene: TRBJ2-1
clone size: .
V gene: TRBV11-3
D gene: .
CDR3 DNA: TGTGCCAGCAGCTTGGCGAGCTACAATGAGCAGTTCTTC
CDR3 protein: CASSLASYNEQFF